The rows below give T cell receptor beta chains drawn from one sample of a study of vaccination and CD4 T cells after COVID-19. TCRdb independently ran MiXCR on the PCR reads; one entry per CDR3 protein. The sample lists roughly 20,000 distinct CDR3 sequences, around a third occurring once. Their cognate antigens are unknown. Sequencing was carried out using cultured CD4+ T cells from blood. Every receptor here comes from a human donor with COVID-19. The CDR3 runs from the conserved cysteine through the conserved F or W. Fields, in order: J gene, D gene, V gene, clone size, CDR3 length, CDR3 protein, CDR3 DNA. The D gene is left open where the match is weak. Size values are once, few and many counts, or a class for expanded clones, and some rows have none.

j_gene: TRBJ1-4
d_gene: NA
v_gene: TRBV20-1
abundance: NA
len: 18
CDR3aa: CSARDYSWGVGGHEKLFF
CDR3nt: TGCAGTGCTAGAGATTATTCTTGGGGGGTTGGCGGCCATGAAAAACTGTTTTTT

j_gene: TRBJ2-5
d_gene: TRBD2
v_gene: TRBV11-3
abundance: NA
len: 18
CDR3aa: CASSLELRLAGRQETQYF
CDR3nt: TGTGCCAGCAGCTTAGAGCTTCGGCTAGCGGGGCGTCAAGAGACCCAGTACTTC

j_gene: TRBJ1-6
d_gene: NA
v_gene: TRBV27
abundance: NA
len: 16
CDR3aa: CASSPLLDPGNSPLHF
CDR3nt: TGTGCCAGCAGTCCGTTACTCGACCCGGGTAATTCACCCCTCCACTTT

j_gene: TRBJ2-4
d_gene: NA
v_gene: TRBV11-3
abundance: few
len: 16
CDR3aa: CASSLGGTLAKNIQYF
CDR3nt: TGTGCCAGCAGCTTAGGGGGTACACTAGCCAAAAACATTCAGTACTTC

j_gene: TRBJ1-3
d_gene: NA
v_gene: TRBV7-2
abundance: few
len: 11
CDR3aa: CASRGGNTIYF
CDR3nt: TGTGCCAGCAGAGGCGGAAACACCATATATTTT

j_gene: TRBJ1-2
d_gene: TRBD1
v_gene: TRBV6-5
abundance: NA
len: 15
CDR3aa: CASSYGDRGVGGYTF
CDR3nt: TGTGCCAGCAGTTACGGGGACAGGGGTGTAGGTGGCTACACCTTC

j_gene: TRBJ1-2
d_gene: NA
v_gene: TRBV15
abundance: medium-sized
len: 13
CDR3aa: CATSRDRNYGYTF
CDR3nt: TGTGCCACCAGCAGAGACCGTAACTATGGCTACACCTTC

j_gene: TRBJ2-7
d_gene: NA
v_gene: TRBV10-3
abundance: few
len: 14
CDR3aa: CAITEGPPIYEQYF
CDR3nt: TGTGCCATCACAGAGGGGCCCCCCATCTACGAGCAGTACTTC

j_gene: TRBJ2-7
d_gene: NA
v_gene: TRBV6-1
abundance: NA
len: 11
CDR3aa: CASSPIYEQYF
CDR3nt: TGTGCCAGCAGCCCCATCTACGAGCAGTACTTC

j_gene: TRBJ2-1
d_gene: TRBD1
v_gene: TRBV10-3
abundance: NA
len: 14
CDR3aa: CAIEDRGNYNEQFF
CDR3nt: TGTGCCATCGAGGACAGGGGGAACTACAATGAGCAGTTCTTC

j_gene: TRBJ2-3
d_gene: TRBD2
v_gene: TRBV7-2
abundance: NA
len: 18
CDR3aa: CASSQPNGYSGGADTQYF
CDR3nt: TGTGCCAGCAGCCAACCTAATGGTTATAGCGGGGGAGCAGATACGCAGTATTTT

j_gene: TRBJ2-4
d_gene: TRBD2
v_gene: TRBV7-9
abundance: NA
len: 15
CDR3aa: CASSLGRGGKNIQYF
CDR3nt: TGCGCCAGCAGCTTGGGACGGGGGGGCAAAAACATTCAGTACTTC

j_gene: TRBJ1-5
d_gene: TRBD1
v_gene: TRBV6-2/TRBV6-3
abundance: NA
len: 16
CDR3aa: CASSLWTGRDNQPQHF
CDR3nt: TGTGCCAGCAGTCTTTGGACAGGGAGGGACAATCAGCCCCAGCATTTT

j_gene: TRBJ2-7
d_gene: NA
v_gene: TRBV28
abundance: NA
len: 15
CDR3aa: CASSSPKDPTYEQYF
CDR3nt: TGTGCCAGCAGTTCTCCCAAGGACCCCACCTACGAGCAGTACTTC

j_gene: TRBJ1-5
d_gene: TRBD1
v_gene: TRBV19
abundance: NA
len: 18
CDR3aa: CASSIGDRGSYSNQPQHF
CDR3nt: TGTGCCAGTAGTATCGGGGACAGGGGGTCTTATAGCAATCAGCCCCAGCATTTT

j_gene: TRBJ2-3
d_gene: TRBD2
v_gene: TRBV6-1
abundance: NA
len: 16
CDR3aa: CASSARSGRGADTQYF
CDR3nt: TGTGCCAGCAGTGCCCGATCAGGGAGGGGCGCAGATACGCAGTATTTT

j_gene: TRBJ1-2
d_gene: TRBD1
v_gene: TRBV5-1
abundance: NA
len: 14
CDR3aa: CASSQGQGDYGYTF
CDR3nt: TGCGCCAGCAGCCAGGGACAGGGGGACTATGGCTACACCTTC

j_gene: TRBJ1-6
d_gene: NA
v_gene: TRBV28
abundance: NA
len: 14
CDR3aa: CASTQREVVSPLHF
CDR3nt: TGTGCCAGCACCCAGAGAGAAGTGGTTTCACCCCTCCACTTT

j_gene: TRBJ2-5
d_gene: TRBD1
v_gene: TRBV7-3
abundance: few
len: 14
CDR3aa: CASSLTGSGETQYF
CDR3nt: TGTGCCAGCAGCTTGACAGGGTCAGGGGAGACCCAGTACTTC

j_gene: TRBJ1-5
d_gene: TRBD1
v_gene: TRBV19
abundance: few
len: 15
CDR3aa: CASSAGTGGNQPQHF
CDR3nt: TGTGCCAGTAGTGCCGGGACAGGGGGCAATCAGCCCCAGCATTTT

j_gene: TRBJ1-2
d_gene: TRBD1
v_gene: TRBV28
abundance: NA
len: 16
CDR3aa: CASSFFHPGQGRGYTF
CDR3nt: TGTGCCAGCAGTTTCTTCCACCCGGGACAGGGAAGAGGCTACACCTTC

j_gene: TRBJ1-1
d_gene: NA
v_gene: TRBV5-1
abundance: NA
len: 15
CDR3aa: CASSSRDPGATEAFF
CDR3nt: TGCGCCAGCAGCTCCCGGGACCCGGGCGCCACTGAAGCTTTCTTT

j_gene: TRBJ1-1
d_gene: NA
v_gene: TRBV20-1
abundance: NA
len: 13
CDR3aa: CSAFPQGNTEAFF
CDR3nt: TGCAGTGCTTTTCCACAGGGAAACACTGAAGCTTTCTTT

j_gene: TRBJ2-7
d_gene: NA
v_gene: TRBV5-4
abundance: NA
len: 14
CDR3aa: CASSLGGAGPEQYF
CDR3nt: TGTGCCAGCAGCCTGGGGGGCGCCGGTCCCGAGCAGTACTTC

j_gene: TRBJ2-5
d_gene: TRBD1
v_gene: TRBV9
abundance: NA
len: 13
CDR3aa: CASSTDRVETQYF
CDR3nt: TGTGCCAGCAGCACCGACAGGGTGGAGACCCAGTACTTC

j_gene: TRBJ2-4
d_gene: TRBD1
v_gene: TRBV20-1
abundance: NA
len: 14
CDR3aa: CSAPTGTGNDIQYF
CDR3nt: TGCAGTGCTCCTACCGGGACAGGGAACGACATTCAGTACTTC

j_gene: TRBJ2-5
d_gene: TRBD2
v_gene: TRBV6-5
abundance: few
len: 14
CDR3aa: CASSYSAGLKTQYF
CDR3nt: TGTGCCAGCAGTTACTCAGCGGGGTTGAAGACCCAGTACTTC

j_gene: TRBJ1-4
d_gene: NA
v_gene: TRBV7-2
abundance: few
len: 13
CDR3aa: CASSPGRKEKLFF
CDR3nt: TGTGCCAGCAGCCCCGGACGGAAAGAAAAACTGTTTTTT

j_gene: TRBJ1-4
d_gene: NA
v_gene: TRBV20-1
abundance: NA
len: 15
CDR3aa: CSAEQGVIMDEKLFF
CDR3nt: TGCAGTGCTGAACAGGGTGTGATAATGGATGAAAAACTGTTTTTT

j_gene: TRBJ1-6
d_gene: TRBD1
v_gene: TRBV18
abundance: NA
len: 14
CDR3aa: CASSPLGQHSPLHF
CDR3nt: TGTGCCAGCTCACCGTTGGGACAGCATTCACCCCTCCACTTT

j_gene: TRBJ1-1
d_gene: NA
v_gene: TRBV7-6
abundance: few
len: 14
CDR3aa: CASSSPRGFTEAFF
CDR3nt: TGTGCCAGCAGCTCCCCAAGAGGGTTCACTGAAGCTTTCTTT

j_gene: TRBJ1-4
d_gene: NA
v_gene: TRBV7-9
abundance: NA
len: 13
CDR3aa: CASSLRTGEKLFF
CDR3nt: TGTGCCAGCAGCTTAAGGACGGGAGAAAAACTGTTTTTT

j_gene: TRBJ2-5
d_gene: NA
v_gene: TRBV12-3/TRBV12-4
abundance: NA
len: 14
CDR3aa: CASSFMAGQETQYF
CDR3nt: TGTGCCAGCAGTTTTATGGCGGGCCAAGAGACCCAGTACTTC

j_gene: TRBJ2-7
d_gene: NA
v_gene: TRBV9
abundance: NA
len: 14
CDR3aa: CASSVQTFSGEQYF
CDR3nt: TGTGCCAGCAGCGTCCAGACATTCTCCGGGGAGCAGTACTTC

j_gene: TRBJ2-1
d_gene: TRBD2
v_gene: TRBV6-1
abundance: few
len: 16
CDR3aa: CASSYAGTSGPNEQFF
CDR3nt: TGTGCCAGCAGCTATGCGGGGACTAGCGGGCCCAATGAGCAGTTCTTC

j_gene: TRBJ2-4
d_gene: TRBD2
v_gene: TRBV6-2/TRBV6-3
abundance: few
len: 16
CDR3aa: CASSRPAAGGRNIQYF
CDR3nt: TGTGCCAGCAGTCGTCCAGCAGCGGGGGGGCGAAACATTCAGTACTTC

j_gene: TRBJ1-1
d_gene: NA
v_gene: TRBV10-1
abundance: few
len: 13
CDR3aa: CASSSSMNTEAFF
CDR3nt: TGCGCCAGCAGTTCTTCCATGAACACTGAAGCTTTCTTT

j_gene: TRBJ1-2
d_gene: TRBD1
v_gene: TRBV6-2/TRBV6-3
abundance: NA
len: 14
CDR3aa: CASLAATGTYGYTF
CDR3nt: TGTGCCAGCTTAGCCGCGACAGGGACCTATGGCTACACCTTC

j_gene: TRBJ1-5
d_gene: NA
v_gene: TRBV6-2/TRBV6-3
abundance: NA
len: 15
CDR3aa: CASSPGGYSNQPQHF
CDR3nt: TGTGCCAGCAGTCCTGGGGGTTATAGCAATCAGCCCCAGCATTTT

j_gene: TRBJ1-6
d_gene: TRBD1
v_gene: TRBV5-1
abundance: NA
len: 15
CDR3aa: CASSEPGQYNSPLHF
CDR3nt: TGCGCCAGCAGCGAACCGGGACAGTATAATTCACCCCTCCACTTT

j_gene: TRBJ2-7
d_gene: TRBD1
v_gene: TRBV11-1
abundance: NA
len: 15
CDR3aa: CASSLSGTVFYEQYF
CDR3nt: TGTGCCAGCAGCTTATCCGGGACAGTCTTCTACGAGCAGTACTTC

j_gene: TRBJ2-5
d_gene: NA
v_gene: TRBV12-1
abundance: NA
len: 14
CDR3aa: CASSFGGDKETQYF
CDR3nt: TGTGCCAGCAGCTTTGGAGGTGATAAAGAGACCCAGTACTTC

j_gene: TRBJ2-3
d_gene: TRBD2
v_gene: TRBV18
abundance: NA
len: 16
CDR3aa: CASSPLAGGITDTQYF
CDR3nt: TGTGCCAGCTCACCACTAGCGGGGGGCATCACAGATACGCAGTATTTT

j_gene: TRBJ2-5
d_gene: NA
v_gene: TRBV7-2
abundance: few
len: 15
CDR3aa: CASSFDRGGQETQYF
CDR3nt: TGTGCCAGCAGCTTTGATAGGGGGGGCCAAGAGACCCAGTACTTC

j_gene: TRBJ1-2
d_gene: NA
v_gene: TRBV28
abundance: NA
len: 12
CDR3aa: CASGLGGDGYTF
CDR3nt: TGTGCCAGCGGCCTTGGTGGGGATGGCTACACCTTC

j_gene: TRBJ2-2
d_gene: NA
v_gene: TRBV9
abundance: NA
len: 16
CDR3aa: CASSARDGANTGELFF
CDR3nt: TGTGCCAGCAGCGCTCGGGACGGCGCGAACACCGGGGAGCTGTTTTTT

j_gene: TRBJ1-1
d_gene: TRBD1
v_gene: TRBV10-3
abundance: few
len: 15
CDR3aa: CAIRAGTGVNTEAFF
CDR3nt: TGTGCCATCAGGGCCGGGACAGGGGTGAACACTGAAGCTTTCTTT

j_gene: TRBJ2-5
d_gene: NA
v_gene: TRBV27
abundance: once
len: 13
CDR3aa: CASSSRGAQTQYF
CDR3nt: TGTGCCAGCAGTTCCAGGGGCGCGCAGACCCAGTACTTC

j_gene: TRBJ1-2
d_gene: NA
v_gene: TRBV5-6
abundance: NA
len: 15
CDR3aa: CASSRVGVGPHGYTF
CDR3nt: TGTGCCAGCAGTCGGGTGGGGGTAGGTCCTCATGGCTACACCTTC

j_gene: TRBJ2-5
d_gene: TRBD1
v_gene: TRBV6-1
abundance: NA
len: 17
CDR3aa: CASSHDRGRAYQETQYF
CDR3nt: TGTGCCAGCAGTCACGACAGGGGAAGGGCGTACCAAGAGACCCAGTACTTC

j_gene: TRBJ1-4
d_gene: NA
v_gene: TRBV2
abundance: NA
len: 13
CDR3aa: CASRPGSNEKLFF
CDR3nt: TGTGCCAGCAGGCCTGGGTCCAATGAAAAACTGTTTTTT

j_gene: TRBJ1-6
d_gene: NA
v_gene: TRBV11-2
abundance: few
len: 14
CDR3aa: CASSLFSENSPLHF
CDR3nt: TGTGCCAGCAGCTTATTCTCTGAAAATTCACCCCTCCACTTT

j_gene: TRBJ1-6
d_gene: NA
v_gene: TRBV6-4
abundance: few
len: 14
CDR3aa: CASSEGLYNSPLHF
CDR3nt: TGTGCCAGCAGTGAAGGGCTCTATAATTCACCCCTCCACTTT

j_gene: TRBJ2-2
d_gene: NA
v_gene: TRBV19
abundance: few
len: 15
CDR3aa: CASTTGTGNTGELFF
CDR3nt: TGTGCCAGTACTACCGGGACGGGTAACACCGGGGAGCTGTTTTTT

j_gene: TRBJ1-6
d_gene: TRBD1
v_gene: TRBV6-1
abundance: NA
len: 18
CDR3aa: CASSRQGSTTSHNSPLHF
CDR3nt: TGTGCCAGCAGCCGACAGGGATCTACAACAAGTCATAATTCACCCCTCCACTTT

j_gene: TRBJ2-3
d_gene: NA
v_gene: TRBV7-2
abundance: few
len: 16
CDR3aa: CASSPPAVGRADTQYF
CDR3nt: TGTGCCAGCAGCCCCCCAGCGGTAGGGCGGGCAGATACGCAGTATTTT

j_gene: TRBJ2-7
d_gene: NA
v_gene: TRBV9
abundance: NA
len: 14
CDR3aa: CASSVDLSSYEQYF
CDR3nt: TGTGCCAGCAGCGTAGACTTGAGCTCCTACGAGCAGTACTTC

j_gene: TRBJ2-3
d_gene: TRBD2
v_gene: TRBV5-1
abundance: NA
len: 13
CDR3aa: CASSAGGVDTQYF
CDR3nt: TGCGCCAGTTCGGCGGGGGGAGTAGATACGCAGTATTTT

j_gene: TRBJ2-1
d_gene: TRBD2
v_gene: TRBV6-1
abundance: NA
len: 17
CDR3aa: CASLGSGGALSYNEQFF
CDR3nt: TGTGCCAGCTTGGGTAGCGGGGGGGCCTTATCCTACAATGAGCAGTTCTTC